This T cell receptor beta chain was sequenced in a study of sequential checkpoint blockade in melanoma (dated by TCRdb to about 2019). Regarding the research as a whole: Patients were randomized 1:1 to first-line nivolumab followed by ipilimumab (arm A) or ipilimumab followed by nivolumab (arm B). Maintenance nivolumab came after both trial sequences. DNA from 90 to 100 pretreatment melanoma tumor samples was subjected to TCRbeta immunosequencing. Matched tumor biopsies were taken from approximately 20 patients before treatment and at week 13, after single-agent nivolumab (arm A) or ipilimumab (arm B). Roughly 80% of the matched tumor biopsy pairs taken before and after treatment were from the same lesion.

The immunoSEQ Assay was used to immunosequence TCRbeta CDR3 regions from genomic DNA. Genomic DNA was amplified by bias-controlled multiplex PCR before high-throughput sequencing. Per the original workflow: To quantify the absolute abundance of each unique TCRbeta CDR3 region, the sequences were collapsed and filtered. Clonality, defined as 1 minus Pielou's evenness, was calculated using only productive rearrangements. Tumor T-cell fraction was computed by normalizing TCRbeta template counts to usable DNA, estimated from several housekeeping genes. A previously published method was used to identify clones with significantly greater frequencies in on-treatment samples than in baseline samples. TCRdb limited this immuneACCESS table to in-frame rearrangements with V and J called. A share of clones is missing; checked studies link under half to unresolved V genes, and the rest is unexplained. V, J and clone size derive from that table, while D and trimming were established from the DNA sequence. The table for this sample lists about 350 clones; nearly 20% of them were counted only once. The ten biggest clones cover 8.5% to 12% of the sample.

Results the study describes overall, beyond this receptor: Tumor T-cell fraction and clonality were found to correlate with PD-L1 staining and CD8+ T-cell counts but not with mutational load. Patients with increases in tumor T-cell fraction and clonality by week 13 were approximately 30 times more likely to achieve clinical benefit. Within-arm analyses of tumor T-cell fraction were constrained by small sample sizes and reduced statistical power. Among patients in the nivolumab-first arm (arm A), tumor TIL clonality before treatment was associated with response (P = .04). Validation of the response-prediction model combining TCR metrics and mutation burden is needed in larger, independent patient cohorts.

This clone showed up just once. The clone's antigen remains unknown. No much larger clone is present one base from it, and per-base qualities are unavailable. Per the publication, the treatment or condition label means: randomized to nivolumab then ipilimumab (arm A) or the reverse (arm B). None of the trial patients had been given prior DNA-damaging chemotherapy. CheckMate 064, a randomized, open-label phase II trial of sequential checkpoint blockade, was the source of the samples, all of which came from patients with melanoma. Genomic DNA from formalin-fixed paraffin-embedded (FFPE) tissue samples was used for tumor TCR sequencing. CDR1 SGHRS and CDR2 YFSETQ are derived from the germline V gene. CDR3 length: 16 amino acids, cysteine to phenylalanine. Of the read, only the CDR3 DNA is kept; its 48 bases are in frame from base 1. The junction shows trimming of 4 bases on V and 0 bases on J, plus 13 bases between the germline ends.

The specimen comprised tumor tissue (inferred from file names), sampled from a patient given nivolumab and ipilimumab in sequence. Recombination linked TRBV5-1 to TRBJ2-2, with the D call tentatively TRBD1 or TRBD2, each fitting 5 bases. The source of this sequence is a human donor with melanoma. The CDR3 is CASSRYQGANTGELFF. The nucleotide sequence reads TGCGCCAGCAGCCGTTATCAGGGAGCGAACACCGGGGAGCTGTTTTTT. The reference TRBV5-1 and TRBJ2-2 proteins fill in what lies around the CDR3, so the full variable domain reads KAGVTQTPRYLIKTRGQQVTLSCSPISGHRSVSWYQQTPGQGLQFLFEYFSETQRNKGNFPGRFSGRQFSNSRSEMNVSTLELGDSALYLCASSRYQGANTGELFFGEGSRLTVL.